These 10 T cell receptor beta chains originate from one sample sequenced in a study of monozygotic twins with inflammatory bowel disease. For each CDR3 protein, TCRdb gives one entry from its re-call of the 5' RACE reads, without DNA. The data include 440,000 or so distinct CDR3 sequences; the top ten clones carry 2% to 3%. Sequenced input: blood. These receptors were collected from a human donor with ulcerative colitis or Crohn's disease, or a healthy co-twin of an affected twin (not recorded which).

The V gene is TRBV7-3, the J gene TRBJ1-1; TCRdb picks TRBD1, but there is no DNA to check that call. The CDR3 extends over 15 amino acids. The germline V gene has CDR1 SGHTA and CDR2 FQGTGA. The chain's CDR3 is CASSSTRGPATEAFF.

The J gene is TRBJ2-7, the V gene TRBV7-2; with no DNA, the TCRdb D assignment of TRBD2 cannot be verified. Germline V lookup: CDR1 SGHTA, CDR2 FQGNSA. The CDR3 spans 14 residues. The CDR3: CASSAAGRTNEQYF.

CDR3 sequence: CAWSGRLAGVPIYNEQFF. The chain links TRBV30 to TRBJ2-1; TCRdb designates TRBD2, a call that cannot be tested without DNA. This CDR3 is 18 amino acids long. Germline V CDR1 and CDR2: GTSNPN, SVGIG (reference sequence).

V gene TRBV9 combines with J gene TRBJ2-1; TCRdb calls TRBD2, which cannot be checked without DNA. CDR3 length: 13 amino acids. Per the germline V gene, CDR1 is SGDLS and CDR2 is YYNGEE. The CDR3 here is CASSGTSNREQFF. Together with reference TRBV9 and TRBJ2-1, the CDR3 gives the full variable domain: DSGVTQTPKHLITATGQRVTLRCSPRSGDLSVYWYQQSLDQGLQFLIQYYNGEERAKGNILERFSAQQFPDLHSELNLSSLELGDSALYFCASSGTSNREQFFGPGTRLTVL.

This chain connects TRBV5-5 to TRBJ2-7; the TCRdb D gene call, TRBD1, has no DNA to confirm it. CDR1 is SGHKS and CDR2 is YYEKEE in the germline V gene (reference sequence). This CDR3 has 16 amino acids. CDR3 sequence reads: CASSLEGDGVTYEQYF.

The chain joins TRBV5-1 to TRBJ2-3. Germline lookup yields CDR1 SGHRS and CDR2 YFSETQ. The CDR3 covers 13 residues. CDR3 protein: CASRGVSTDTQYF.

The chain couples TRBV5-6 to TRBJ2-5. CDR3 length: 13 amino acids. The germline gives CDR1 SGHDT, CDR2 YYEEEE. CDR3 sequence reads: CASSWVGQETQYF.

J is TRBJ1-6 and V is TRBV20-1; checking the TCRdb D call of TRBD1 is not possible without DNA. The CDR3 contains 20 residues. Germline V gene data show CDR1 as DFQATT and CDR2 as SNEGSKA (reference sequence). The chain's CDR3 is CSARAHLGTGRSSYNSPLHF.

This rearrangement joins TRBV18 to TRBJ1-2; the D gene TCRdb calls, TRBD1, cannot be checked with no DNA. Germline CDR1 reads KGHSH; CDR2 reads LQKENI. The CDR3 consists of 13 residues. The CDR3 sequence is CASSPIEGDGYTF.

V usage is TRBV12-3 or TRBV12-4 and J usage is TRBJ1-1. The length of the CDR3 is 14 residues. CDR3 region: CASTPNGLNTEAFF.